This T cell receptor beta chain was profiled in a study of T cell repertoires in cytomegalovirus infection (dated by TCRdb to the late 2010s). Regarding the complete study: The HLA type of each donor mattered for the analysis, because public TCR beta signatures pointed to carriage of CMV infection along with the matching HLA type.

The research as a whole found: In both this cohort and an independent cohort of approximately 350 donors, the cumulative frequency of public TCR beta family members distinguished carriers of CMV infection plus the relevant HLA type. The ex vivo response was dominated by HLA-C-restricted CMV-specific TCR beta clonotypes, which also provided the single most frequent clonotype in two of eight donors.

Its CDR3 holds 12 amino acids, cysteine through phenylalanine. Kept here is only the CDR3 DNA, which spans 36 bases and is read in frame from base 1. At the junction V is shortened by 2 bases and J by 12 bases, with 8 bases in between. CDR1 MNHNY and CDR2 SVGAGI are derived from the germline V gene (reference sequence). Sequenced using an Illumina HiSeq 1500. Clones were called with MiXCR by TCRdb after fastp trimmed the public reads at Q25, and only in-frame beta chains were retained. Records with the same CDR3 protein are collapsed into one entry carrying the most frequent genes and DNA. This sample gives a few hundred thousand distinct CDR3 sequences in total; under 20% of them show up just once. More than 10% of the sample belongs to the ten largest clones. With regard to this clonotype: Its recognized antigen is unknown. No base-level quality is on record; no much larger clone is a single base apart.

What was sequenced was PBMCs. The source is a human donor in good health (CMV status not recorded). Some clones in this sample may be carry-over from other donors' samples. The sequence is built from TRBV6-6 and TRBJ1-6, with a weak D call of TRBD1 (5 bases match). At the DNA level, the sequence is TGTGCCAGCAGTTACGACGGGGGACCCCTCCACTTT. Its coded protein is CASSYDGGPLHF.